A selection of T cell receptor beta chains follows, all from one sample in a study of blood T cell repertoires in COVID-19. Clones were read by immunoSEQ multiplex PCR, and TCRdb kept only the in-frame ones, dropping some. This sample carries 250,000 to 350,000 clones, 65% to 85% of them seen once, and the ten largest clones take about 1.2%. The sample was peripheral blood. The receptor set was obtained from a woman aged 45-59 years with acute or convalescent COVID-19. CDR3s include the opening cysteine and the closing phenylalanine or tryptophan. Each record gives: D gene, V gene, J gene, clone size, CDR3 protein, CDR3 DNA. The D gene is left open where the match is weak. Not all rows give a size; the values are once, few, many and, for expanded clones, a class.

TRBD2,TRBV11-3,TRBJ2-1,.,CASRQSGTSNEQFF,TGTGCCAGCAGGCAAAGCGGGACTAGTAATGAGCAGTTCTTC
.,TRBV7-8,TRBJ2-2,few,CASSFRRVGAGELFF,TGTGCCAGCAGCTTCAGGAGGGTGGGCGCCGGGGAGCTGTTTTTT
.,TRBV13,TRBJ2-7,.,CASSRTGYEQYF,TGTGCCAGCAGTCGGACGGGATACGAGCAGTACTTC
TRBD2,TRBV14,TRBJ2-7,.,CATSGSSYEQYF,TGTGCTACTAGCGGCAGCTCCTACGAGCAGTACTTC
TRBD1,TRBV3-1/TRBV3-2,TRBJ1-6,.,CASSQGPRQGAPNSPLHF,TGTGCCAGCAGCCAAGGCCCACGACAGGGGGCGCCTAATTCACCCCTCCACTTT
TRBD1,TRBV3-1/TRBV3-2,TRBJ2-7,.,CASSRQGSDEQYF,TGTGCCAGCAGCCGACAGGGGTCCGACGAGCAGTACTTC
.,TRBV11-1,TRBJ2-5,.,CASSFNRVPGETQYF,TGTGCCAGCAGCTTCAACAGGGTACCGGGAGAGACCCAGTACTTC
.,TRBV29-1,TRBJ2-2,.,CSVGGGGGELFF,TGCAGCGTTGGAGGGGGTGGCGGGGAGCTGTTTTTT
TRBD1,TRBV30,TRBJ2-7,.,CAWGQGGRNEEYF,TGTGCCTGGGGACAGGGGGGCCGTAATGAGGAGTACTTC
TRBD1,TRBV30,TRBJ1-4,.,CAAPGQTTNEKLFF,TGTGCCGCCCCGGGACAGACAACTAATGAAAAACTGTTTTTT
TRBD2,TRBV4-2,TRBJ2-5,few,CASSQDPLAGTGGETQYF,TGTGCCAGCAGCCAAGATCCCCTAGCGGGAACGGGCGGGGAGACCCAGTACTTC
.,TRBV18,TRBJ1-5,.,CASSWGGNQPQHF,TGTGCCAGCTCATGGGGAGGGAATCAGCCCCAGCATTTT
TRBD1,TRBV9,TRBJ2-2,.,CASGTQGASGELFF,TGTGCCAGCGGAACCCAGGGGGCAAGCGGGGAGCTGTTTTTT
.,TRBV7-9,TRBJ2-2,.,CASSLDGNTGELFF,TGTGCCAGCAGCTTAGACGGGAACACCGGGGAGCTGTTTTTT
TRBD1,TRBV25-1,TRBJ2-5,few,CASSGPDRGPQYF,TGTGCCAGCAGCGGTCCGGACAGGGGGCCCCAGTACTTC
.,TRBV25-1,TRBJ1-1,.,CASSYGLNTEAFF,TGTGCCAGCAGTTACGGGTTGAACACTGAAGCTTTCTTT
.,TRBV5-6,TRBJ2-6,.,CASSLAAIRAGANVLTF,TGTGCCAGCAGCTTGGCCGCGATCAGGGCTGGGGCCAACGTCCTGACTTTC
TRBD1,TRBV15,TRBJ2-2,once,CATSRDRTGVVTGELFF,TGTGCCACCAGCAGAGACCGGACAGGGGTAGTTACCGGGGAGCTGTTTTTT
.,TRBV6-5,TRBJ1-6,.,CASNVGGNSPLHF,TGTGCCAGCAACGTAGGGGGTAATTCACCCCTCCACTTT
.,TRBV5-6,TRBJ2-1,.,CASSLAGASGYNEQFF,TGTGCCAGCAGCTTGGCGGGGGCTAGCGGCTACAATGAGCAGTTCTTC
TRBD2,TRBV4-3,TRBJ2-7,few,CASSLGRASSYEQYF,TGCGCCAGCAGCCTGGGGAGGGCGAGCTCCTACGAGCAGTACTTC
TRBD2,TRBV9,TRBJ2-1,once,CASSDLAGNNEQFF,TGTGCCAGCAGTGATCTAGCGGGAAACAATGAGCAGTTCTTC
TRBD1,TRBV19,TRBJ2-5,.,CASSPNAGTGRWETQYF,TGTGCCAGTAGCCCAAACGCCGGGACAGGGCGCTGGGAGACCCAGTACTTC
TRBD2,TRBV6-6,TRBJ2-5,.,CASTTGTGGETQYF,TGTGCCAGCACCACCGGGACGGGGGGGGAGACCCAGTACTTC
TRBD1,TRBV10-3,TRBJ1-3,once,CAISEPGTGRVGNTIYF,TGTGCCATCAGTGAGCCGGGGACAGGCAGAGTTGGAAACACCATATATTTT
TRBD1,TRBV7-9,TRBJ1-2,.,CASQKGTGKYGYTF,TGTGCCAGCCAAAAGGGGACAGGCAAATATGGCTACACCTTC